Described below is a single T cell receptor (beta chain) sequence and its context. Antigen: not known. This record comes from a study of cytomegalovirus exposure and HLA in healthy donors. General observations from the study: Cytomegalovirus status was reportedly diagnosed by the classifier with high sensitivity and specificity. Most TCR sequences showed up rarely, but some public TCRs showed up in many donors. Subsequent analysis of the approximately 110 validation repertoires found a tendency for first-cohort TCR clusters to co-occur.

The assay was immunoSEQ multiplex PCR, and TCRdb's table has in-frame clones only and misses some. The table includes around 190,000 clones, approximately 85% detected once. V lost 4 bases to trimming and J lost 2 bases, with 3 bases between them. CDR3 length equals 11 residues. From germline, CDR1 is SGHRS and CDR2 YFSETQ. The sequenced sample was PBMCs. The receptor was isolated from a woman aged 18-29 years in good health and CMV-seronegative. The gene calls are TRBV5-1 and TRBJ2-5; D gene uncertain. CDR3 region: CASSQQETQYF. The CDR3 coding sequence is TGCGCCAGCAGCCAACAAGAGACCCAGTACTTC.